These T cell receptor beta chains were read from a single sample in a study of neurological immune-mediated disorders. TCRdb fed the 5' RACE reads into MiXCR, producing one record per CDR3 protein. The sample consists of about 48,000 distinct CDR3 sequences, about 26% of them appearing once. The sample consisted of PBMCs. The receptors originated from a woman between 65 and 79 years old in good health. Both conserved end residues are part of each CDR3. The D gene is left open where the match is weak. For some rows the clone size is stated as once, few or many, or as a class when expanded; others skip it.

size: many
J: TRBJ2-2
V: TRBV7-2
D: TRBD1
length: 15
CDR3: CASSRQTGHTGELFF
DNA: TGTGCCAGCAGCCGACAGACAGGGCACACCGGGGAGCTGTTTTTT

size: -
J: TRBJ2-1
V: TRBV20-1
D: -
length: 14
CDR3: CSATGPLGNNEQFF
DNA: TGCAGTGCCACCGGCCCTTTGGGGAACAATGAGCAGTTCTTC

size: many
J: TRBJ2-7
V: TRBV10-1
D: -
length: 13
CDR3: CASSQRLVDEQYF
DNA: TGCGCCAGCAGCCAGAGGCTGGTCGACGAGCAGTACTTC

size: many
J: TRBJ1-5
V: TRBV29-1
D: -
length: 12
CDR3: CSVAGPGVPQHF
DNA: TGCAGCGTTGCCGGCCCGGGGGTGCCCCAGCATTTT

size: many
J: TRBJ2-1
V: TRBV5-1
D: TRBD2
length: 15
CDR3: CASRRLAGGHNEQFF
DNA: TGCGCCAGCAGAAGACTAGCGGGAGGTCACAATGAGCAGTTCTTC

size: many
J: TRBJ2-5
V: TRBV20-1
D: TRBD1
length: 15
CDR3: CSAPGDRGRQETQYF
DNA: TGCAGTGCCCCCGGGGACAGGGGGCGGCAAGAGACCCAGTACTTC

size: many
J: TRBJ1-1
V: TRBV27
D: -
length: 15
CDR3: CASSSGTLMNTEAFF
DNA: TGTGCCAGCAGTTCCGGGACACTGATGAACACTGAAGCTTTCTTT

size: many
J: TRBJ2-1
V: TRBV5-1
D: TRBD1
length: 17
CDR3: CASSSPATGGGYNEQFF
DNA: TGCGCCAGCAGCTCGCCGGCAACAGGGGGTGGCTACAATGAGCAGTTCTTC

size: many
J: TRBJ1-5
V: TRBV12-3/TRBV12-4
D: TRBD1
length: 13
CDR3: CASSGTGNQPQHF
DNA: TGTGCCAGCAGTGGGACAGGGAATCAGCCCCAGCATTTT

size: -
J: TRBJ2-5
V: TRBV10-3
D: -
length: 14
CDR3: CAISARTEQGTQYF
DNA: TGTGCCATCAGTGCCCGGACAGAGCAAGGGACCCAGTACTTC